Listed below are T cell receptor beta chains from one sample, sequenced in a study of blood T cell repertoires in COVID-19. TCRdb's table, derived via immunoSEQ multiplex PCR, lists solely in-frame clones and lacks some. Of roughly 200,000 clones in the sample, 75% to 90% were seen once. Sequenced sample: peripheral blood. All receptors derive from a human donor with active or convalescent COVID-19. The donor label of this sample is uncertain. Each CDR3 is given with its conserved first and last residue. D genes are given only for firm matches. Size is omitted from some rows. Given values are once, few, many or a class for expanded clones.

d_call | j_call | v_call | clone_size | cdr3_aa | cdr3_nt
- | TRBJ2-1 | TRBV19 | once | CASSIAVPFEQFF | TGTGCCAGTAGTATCGCAGTCCCTTTTGAGCAGTTCTTC
TRBD2 | TRBJ2-7 | TRBV19 | - | CASTPTGGPYYEQYF | TGTGCCAGTACCCCGACGGGAGGGCCCTACTACGAGCAGTACTTC
TRBD1 | TRBJ1-1 | TRBV4-3 | - | CASSQEGTGRRGTEAFF | TGCGCCAGCAGCCAAGAAGGGACAGGGAGGAGAGGGACTGAAGCTTTCTTT
TRBD2 | TRBJ2-2 | TRBV4-1 | - | CASSQVPSGGNTGELFF | TGCGCCAGCAGCCAAGTACCTAGCGGGGGAAATACCGGGGAGCTGTTTTTT
TRBD2 | TRBJ2-2 | TRBV9 | - | CASFPGLAAGELFF | TGTGCCAGCTTCCCGGGACTAGCGGCCGGGGAGCTGTTTTTT
- | TRBJ1-1 | TRBV10-1 | - | CASSDSVVQEAFF | TGCGCCAGCAGTGACTCCGTGGTTCAGGAAGCTTTCTTT
- | TRBJ1-1 | TRBV4-3 | - | CASSQEWTVNTEAFF | TGCGCCAGCAGCCAAGAATGGACAGTGAACACTGAAGCTTTCTTT
- | TRBJ1-1 | TRBV7-3 | - | CASSLTAISTEAFF | TGTGCCAGCAGCTTAACCGCGATTTCCACTGAAGCTTTCTTT
- | TRBJ1-1 | TRBV2 | - | CAGKEDREAEAFF | TGTGCCGGCAAAGAGGATAGGGAGGCTGAAGCTTTCTTT
- | TRBJ2-7 | TRBV18 | - | CASSPGGSRQGAYEQYF | TGTGCCAGCTCACCAGGGGGCAGTCGGCAGGGTGCCTACGAGCAGTACTTC
- | TRBJ1-1 | TRBV7-2 | once | CASSPVGAFEAFF | TGTGCCAGCAGCCCTGTTGGGGCTTTCGAAGCTTTCTTT
TRBD1 | TRBJ1-2 | TRBV4-1 | - | CASSKTGDYGYTF | TGCGCCAGCAGCAAGACAGGGGACTATGGCTACACCTTC
TRBD2 | TRBJ2-1 | TRBV2 | - | CASTAGGTPGVNEQFF | TGTGCCAGCACGGCGGGAGGCACACCTGGTGTCAATGAGCAGTTCTTC
TRBD1 | TRBJ2-1 | TRBV19 | - | CASSMRGQGASYNEQFF | TGTGCCAGTAGCATGCGGGGACAGGGGGCTTCCTACAATGAGCAGTTCTTC
- | TRBJ2-7 | TRBV11-3 | - | CASSSRQGKGPEQYF | TGTGCCAGCAGCTCCCGTCAAGGGAAGGGGCCCGAGCAGTACTTC
TRBD1 | TRBJ2-5 | TRBV4-2 | - | CASSQDWTGGFETQYF | TGTGCCAGCAGCCAAGATTGGACAGGGGGCTTCGAGACCCAGTACTTC
- | TRBJ2-2 | TRBV27 | once | CASSRIGDTGELFF | TGTGCCAGCAGCCGGATAGGGGACACCGGGGAGCTGTTTTTT
- | TRBJ2-2 | TRBV11-2 | many | CASSSSGIANTGELFF | TGTGCCAGCAGCTCCTCAGGGATCGCGAACACCGGGGAGCTGTTTTTT
- | TRBJ2-2 | TRBV7-9 | once | CASSFGGGPNTGELFF | TGTGCCAGCAGCTTTGGTGGGGGCCCGAACACCGGGGAGCTGTTTTTT
TRBD2 | TRBJ2-7 | TRBV9 | - | CASSVGASGAYEQYF | TGTGCCAGCAGCGTAGGGGCTAGCGGAGCTTACGAGCAGTACTTC
- | TRBJ2-5 | TRBV11-2 | - | CASSIKQRTSETQYF | TGTGCCAGCAGCATAAAACAGCGGACCAGCGAGACCCAGTACTTC
- | TRBJ2-1 | TRBV7-9 | - | CASSRDRSSYNEQFF | TGTGCCAGCAGTAGAGACCGGAGCTCCTACAATGAGCAGTTCTTC
TRBD1 | TRBJ1-2 | TRBV6-1 | - | CASSDRRQGRYGYTF | TGTGCCAGCAGTGATCGTCGACAGGGGAGGTATGGCTACACCTTC
- | TRBJ2-1 | TRBV5-1 | - | CASSLGPGSNEQFF | TGCGCCAGCAGCTTGGGGCCGGGAAGCAATGAGCAGTTCTTC
TRBD1 | TRBJ1-2 | TRBV6-6 | - | CASRKGRDRGLGYTF | TGTGCCAGCAGGAAGGGCCGGGACAGGGGGCTTGGCTACACCTTC
TRBD1 | TRBJ1-1 | TRBV4-1 | many | CASSQVQGAAGTEAFF | TGCGCCAGCAGCCAGGTACAGGGGGCGGCAGGAACTGAAGCTTTCTTT
TRBD1 | TRBJ2-3 | TRBV5-1 | - | CASSTDRGWDTQYF | TGCGCCAGCAGCACCGACAGGGGGTGGGATACGCAGTATTTT
- | TRBJ2-1 | TRBV30 | - | CAWNGIGGGEQFF | TGTGCCTGGAACGGGATCGGGGGAGGTGAGCAGTTCTTC
TRBD1 | TRBJ1-5 | TRBV4-1 | - | CASSQDKVQGAQPQHF | TGCGCCAGCAGCCAAGATAAAGTACAGGGGGCCCAGCCCCAGCATTTT
- | TRBJ2-1 | TRBV5-1 | - | CASREAEGGSYNEQFF | TGCGCCAGCAGGGAGGCGGAGGGAGGCTCCTACAATGAGCAGTTCTTC
TRBD2 | TRBJ2-7 | TRBV9 | - | CASSVFSSGSYEQYF | TGTGCCAGCAGCGTATTCTCTAGCGGGAGTTACGAGCAGTACTTC
TRBD1 | TRBJ1-2 | TRBV29-1 | - | CSVDGQGDSGYTF | TGCAGCGTAGACGGACAGGGGGATAGTGGCTACACCTTC
- | TRBJ1-1 | TRBV7-9 | - | CASSLAVAVNTEAFF | TGTGCCAGCAGCTTGGCTGTTGCGGTGAACACTGAAGCTTTCTTT
TRBD1 | TRBJ2-1 | TRBV28 | - | CASRSMWGQSQNEQFF | TGTGCCAGCAGATCGATGTGGGGACAGTCGCAGAATGAGCAGTTCTTC
- | TRBJ2-7 | TRBV20-1 | - | CSASESYEQYF | TGCAGTGCTAGCGAGTCCTACGAGCAGTACTTC
TRBD2 | TRBJ2-3 | TRBV7-2 | - | CASSLGDYTDTQYF | TGTGCCAGCAGCTTAGGGGACTACACAGATACGCAGTATTTT
- | TRBJ2-5 | TRBV5-4 | - | CASSLDPGRQETQYF | TGTGCCAGCAGCTTGGATCCGGGTCGGCAGGAGACCCAGTACTTC
TRBD1 | TRBJ2-1 | TRBV7-8 | - | CASSRQGHEQFF | TGTGCCAGCAGCCGACAGGGCCATGAGCAGTTCTTC
- | TRBJ1-1 | TRBV12-5 | - | CASGLALGGGTEAFF | TGTGCTAGTGGTTTGGCCCTAGGGGGGGGGACTGAAGCTTTCTTT
TRBD2 | TRBJ2-1 | TRBV2 | - | CASTDGGRALNEQFF | TGTGCCAGCACCGATGGGGGGAGGGCCCTCAATGAGCAGTTCTTC
TRBD2 | TRBJ2-3 | TRBV19 | - | CATLTRSSGSGQVYTDTQYF | TGTGCCACCTTAACCAGGAGTAGCGGGAGCGGACAGGTTTACACAGATACGCAGTATTTT
- | TRBJ2-5 | TRBV13 | - | CASSLGTRKETQYF | TGTGCCAGCAGCTTAGGCACAAGAAAAGAGACCCAGTACTTC
- | TRBJ1-4 | TRBV3-1/TRBV3-2 | few | CASSQDGAGSNEKLFF | TGTGCCAGCAGCCAAGATGGGGCGGGGTCCAATGAAAAACTGTTTTTT
- | TRBJ1-5 | TRBV30 | - | CAWSRWLNQPQHF | TGTGCCTGGAGTCGGTGGTTGAATCAGCCCCAGCATTTT
- | TRBJ1-1 | TRBV15 | - | CATSMTQNTEAFF | TGTGCCACCAGCATGACACAGAACACTGAAGCTTTCTTT
TRBD2 | TRBJ2-6 | TRBV5-1 | - | CASSLASGTFSGANVLTF | TGCGCCAGCAGCTTGGCTAGCGGGACGTTCTCTGGGGCCAACGTCCTGACTTTC
- | TRBJ1-5 | TRBV9 | - | CASSPRDSRQPQHF | TGTGCCAGCAGCCCCAGGGATTCCAGGCAGCCCCAGCATTTT
TRBD2 | TRBJ2-5 | TRBV12-5 | - | CASGPGLVSQETQYF | TGTGCTAGTGGTCCGGGACTAGTATCGCAAGAGACCCAGTACTTC